This record covers a single T cell receptor (beta chain). Its specificity is unknown. This sample is part of a study of OX40 agonist ivuxolimab in advanced cancers. Study-level results: Clones of CD4+ and CD8+ blood T cells grew by week 6 at doses of 0.1 to 3.0 mg/kg.

Profiling relied on immunoSEQ multiplex PCR, and the TCRdb table lists in-frame clones only, not all of them. The data show over 55,000 clones, with roughly 80% seen just once and about 2.4% held by the top ten. Germline trimming cut 5 bases from V and 8 bases from J; bases unmatched to any gene: 8. This CDR3 is 15 amino acids long. Germline V gene sequence: CDR1 SQVTM, CDR2 ANQGSEA. This TCR derives from an adult with an advanced solid tumor such as melanoma, head and neck, liver or kidney cancer. The input for sequencing was CD4+ or CD8+ T cells sorted from blood, taken in a trial of the OX40 agonist ivuxolimab. V is TRBV29-1 and J is TRBJ2-1; 14 bases fit TRBD2. The CDR3 is CSVSRLAGGPDEQFF. CDR3 DNA sequence: TGCAGCGTTAGTAGACTAGCGGGAGGGCCAGATGAGCAGTTCTTC.